Listed below are T cell receptor beta chains from one sample, sequenced in a study of cytomegalovirus exposure and HLA in healthy donors. Produced via immunoSEQ multiplex PCR; TCRdb's table is partial and in-frame only. This repertoire includes 50,000 to 60,000 clones. The sample consisted of PBMCs. These receptors all come from a male donor in good health and CMV-seronegative. The CDR3 runs from the conserved cysteine through the conserved F or W. A D gene is named only where the DNA matches it firmly.

j_gene	d_gene	v_gene	CDR3aa	CDR3nt
TRBJ2-2	TRBD2	TRBV12-5	CASGLGKGLAGGNTGELFF	TGTGCTAGTGGTTTGGGGAAGGGACTAGCGGGGGGCAACACCGGGGAGCTGTTTTTT
TRBJ2-1	-	TRBV7-9	CASSSVAGGSYNEQFF	TGTGCCAGCAGCTCCGTCGCAGGAGGCTCCTACAATGAGCAGTTCTTC
TRBJ1-2	-	TRBV25-1	CASSEYEGYTF	TGTGCCAGCAGTGAATACGAGGGCTACACCTTC
TRBJ2-3	-	TRBV7-2	CASSLGGGLTSTDTQYF	TGTGCCAGCAGCTTAGGGGGGGGCCTAACTAGCACAGATACGCAGTATTTT
TRBJ2-1	TRBD2	TRBV28	CASGPARGGSVSEQFF	TGTGCCAGCGGTCCAGCGAGGGGCGGGAGTGTGAGCGAGCAGTTCTTC
TRBJ1-5	-	TRBV10-3	CATQGMSNQPQHF	TGTGCCACACAGGGAATGAGCAATCAGCCCCAGCATTTT
TRBJ2-7	-	TRBV7-2	CASSLEVRGVGEQYF	TGTGCCAGCAGCTTAGAAGTTCGGGGAGTCGGAGAGCAGTACTTC
TRBJ2-5	TRBD2	TRBV11-2	CASSGRGAQYF	TGTGCCAGCAGCGGGCGGGGGGCCCAGTACTTC
TRBJ1-2	TRBD1	TRBV7-2	CASSFSQGGNGYTF	TGTGCCAGCAGCTTTTCTCAGGGGGGAAACGGCTACACCTTC
TRBJ1-3	TRBD1	TRBV6-1	CASSEWNRGRVGSGNTIYF	TGTGCCAGCAGTGAATGGAACAGGGGGCGCGTAGGGTCTGGAAACACCATATATTTT
TRBJ2-7	TRBD1	TRBV4-1	CASSLEGGSQYF	TGCGCCAGCAGCCTCGAAGGGGGCTCACAGTACTTC
TRBJ1-1	-	TRBV4-2	CASSQDLLNTEAFF	TGTGCCAGCAGCCAAGATCTGTTGAACACTGAAGCTTTCTTT
TRBJ1-5	TRBD1	TRBV19	CASSGQGSNQPQHF	TGTGCCAGTAGTGGACAGGGGAGCAATCAGCCCCAGCATTTT
TRBJ2-3	-	TRBV7-3	CASSLQADTQYF	TGTGCCAGCAGCTTGCAGGCGGATACGCAGTATTTT
TRBJ1-5	-	TRBV12-5	CASGRRGDQPQHF	TGTGCTAGTGGCCGACGCGGGGATCAGCCCCAGCATTTT
TRBJ1-1	-	TRBV5-1	CASSLDGLRRAEAFF	TGCGCCAGCAGCTTGGACGGCCTAAGGAGGGCTGAAGCTTTCTTT
TRBJ1-4	-	TRBV18	CASSPTEEEKLFF	TGTGCCAGCTCACCGACAGAGGAAGAAAAACTGTTTTTT
TRBJ1-1	-	TRBV12-5	CASGTRVGDTEAFF	TGTGCTAGTGGTACCAGGGTCGGTGACACTGAAGCTTTCTTT